The clone carrying this T cell receptor beta chain has a single count. Germline V gives CDR1 MDHEN, CDR2 SYDVKM. With 3 bases clipped from V and 4 bases from J, the junction kept 8 bases outside the gene matches. The CDR3 consists of 15 residues. A quantity of about 0.5 to 1 ug RNA underwent reverse transcription using random hexamers. Each CDR3 protein is one row after TCRdb ran MiXCR on the immunoSEQ multiplex PCR reads. Here the sample spans tens of thousands of distinct CDR3 sequences, about 92% being singletons. The data were taken from a study of CD8 T cells in Susac syndrome. Study context: At the time their blood was drawn, patients with Susac syndrome were either therapy-naive, on corticosteroids (with some of them also receiving intravenous immunoglobulin), or on intravenous immunoglobulin alone.

The sequence came from a human donor with Susac syndrome. This chain uses TRBV28 with TRBJ2-7; TRBD1 aligns across 8 bases. Sequenced material: CD4+ T cells from PBMCs. This CDR3 reads CASSFRTGGRYEQYF. DNA for the CDR3: TGTGCCAGCAGTTTTCGTACAGGGGGTAGGTACGAGCAGTACTTC.